A single sample gave rise to the 31 T cell receptor beta chains below, sequenced in a study of shared clonotypes between healthy human individuals. Method: immunoSEQ multiplex PCR; TCRdb's copy keeps in-frame clones and lacks some. The sample contains 550,000 to 600,000 clones, around three quarters of which appear only once. Sequencing was carried out using PBMCs. The receptor source for this set is a woman in her 40s in good health. Some clones in this sample may be carry-over from other donors' samples.

The chain employs TRBV6-5 and TRBJ1-1; TRBD1 agrees at 7 bases. The V segment lost 2 bases and the J segment 4 bases; nucleotides outside the gene matches: 4. The CDR3 spans 14 residues. In germline, CDR1 is MNHEY, CDR2 SVGAGI. The DNA for the CDR3 is TGTGCCAGCAGTTACACACAGGGGTCCACTGAAGCTTTCTTT. Its translation is CASSYTQGSTEAFF.

The chain carries TRBV7-3 and TRBJ1-1; a possible D gene is TRBD1 (6 bases). CDR3 length equals 15 residues. The V end lost 8 bases, the J end lost 4 bases, and 20 bases lay between the germline ends. CDR1 and CDR2 from the germline V gene are SGHTA and FQGTGA. The CDR3: CASHPGGGHGTEAFF. In DNA, the CDR3 is TGTGCCAGCCACCCCGGGGGGGGGCACGGCACTGAAGCTTTCTTT. Full variable domain (outside the CDR3, taken from reference TRBV7-3 and TRBJ1-1): GAGVSQTPSNKVTEKGKYVELRCDPISGHTALYWYRQSLGQGPEFLIYFQGTGAADDSGLPNDRFFAVRPEGSVSTLKIQRTERGDSAVYLCASHPGGGHGTEAFFGQGTRLTVV.

This clone was detected only once. The rearrangement uses TRBV19 and TRBJ2-7, with 8 nucleotides matching TRBD1. The ends lost 4 bases at V and 2 bases at J; junction bases unmatched: 7. The germline gives CDR1 LNHDA, CDR2 SQIVND (reference sequence). This CDR3 has 15 amino acids. CDR3 protein: CASSTHTGGTYEQYF. The CDR3 DNA reads TGTGCCAGTAGTACCCATACAGGGGGAACCTACGAGCAGTACTTC.

With regard to this clone: One junction end does not reproduce the germline sequence, and a read error may be involved. The gene calls are TRBV27 and TRBJ1-5; no definite D call. Germline V CDR1 and CDR2: MNHEY, SMNVEV (reference sequence). The CDR3 sequence is 13 residues long. The CDR3: CASSLGLNQPHHF. The DNA for the CDR3 is TGTGCCAGCAGTTTAGGCCTTAATCAGCCCCATCATTTT.

This rearrangement joins TRBV4-1 to TRBJ1-4; TRBD1 might be the D (5 bases). CDR1 and CDR2 from the germline V gene are MGHRA and YSYEKL. CDR3 length: 14 residues. V was pared by 5 bases and J by 2 bases, with 9 bases between. CDR3 coding DNA: TGCGCCAGCAGCGCAGGGTCTACTAATGAAAAACTGTTTTTT. Translating it yields CASSAGSTNEKLFF.

The V call is TRBV7-9, the J call TRBJ2-1; 12 bases map to TRBD1. Germline-derived CDR1 and CDR2 are SEHNR and FQNEAQ (reference sequence). CDR3 length: 13 residues. V dropped 4 bases and J dropped 12; count of bases not matched to a gene: 4. The CDR3 protein is CASSSGQGAGQFF. The CDR3 region has the DNA TGTGCCAGCAGCTCGGGACAGGGGGCTGGGCAGTTCTTC.

With respect to this clone: Relative to the germline gene, one junction end is altered; a read error may explain this. This rearrangement joins TRBV6-5 to TRBJ2-2, with D tentatively TRBD2 (5 bases). There are 14 residues in the CDR3. Germline CDR1 reads MNHEY; CDR2 reads SVGAGI. The CDR3 DNA reads TGTGCCAGCAGGCCTCCTCAGAACACCGGGGAGCCGTTTTTT. It encodes CASRPPQNTGEPFF.

V usage is TRBV7-2 and J usage is TRBJ2-3; possibly TRBD2 for D (5 bases). V dropped 1 base and J dropped 6 bases, with 17 bases sitting between them. Germline V gene lookup returns CDR1 SGHTA and CDR2 FQGNSA. This CDR3 comprises 16 residues. The CDR3 loop is CASSLGGSTYGDTQYF. CDR3 nucleotides: TGTGCCAGCAGCTTAGGTGGGAGCACTTATGGGGATACGCAGTATTTT.

The gene calls are TRBV4-2 and TRBJ2-3; possible D gene TRBD2, 6 bases. V was cut by 0 bases and J by 3 bases, with 10 bases left in between. The CDR3 consists of 15 residues. Germline V gene data show CDR1 as LGHNA and CDR2 as YNFKEQ. CDR3 in DNA: TGTGCCAGCAGCCAAGACGGCGGAGGGACAGATACGCAGTATTTT. Translated: CASSQDGGGTDTQYF.

The chain uses TRBV28 and TRBJ2-1; 10 nucleotides line up with TRBD2. This CDR3 is built from 15 residues. Germline V gene lookup returns CDR1 MDHEN and CDR2 SYDVKM. Trimming at V came to 6 bases and at J to 4 bases, leaving 6 bases not matched to a gene. CDR3 in amino acids: CASSPLAGAYNEQFF. The CDR3, as DNA: TGTGCCAGCAGCCCCCTAGCGGGAGCTTACAATGAGCAGTTCTTC.

About this clone: With a far larger clone one base away, a read error is the likely cause. The sample contains more than one DNA sequence encoding this CDR3. The chain is built from TRBV19 and TRBJ2-5, with 8 bases aligning to TRBD2. The CDR3 is 15 amino acids. From germline, CDR1 is LNHDA and CDR2 SQIVND (reference sequence). This CDR3 reads CASRGVGRAQETQYF. The CDR3 nucleotides are TGTGCCAGTAGAGGGGTCGGGAGGGCCCAAGAGACCCAATACTTC.

The V call is TRBV2, the J call TRBJ2-3, with D possibly called TRBD1 or TRBD2 (5 bases each). Germline lookup yields CDR1 SNHLY and CDR2 FYNNEI. The CDR3 runs to 17 residues. V lost 6 bases to trimming and J lost 2 bases, with 21 bases between them. The CDR3 is CASRIGSPTGPTDTQYF. In DNA form, the CDR3 reads TGTGCCAGCAGGATTGGATCACCTACGGGACCCACAGATACGCAGTATTTT.

The CDR3 nucleotides are TGTGCCAGCAGCGCCGATGGACAACTTAGCACAGATACGCAGTATTTT. It translates to CASSADGQLSTDTQYF. J is TRBJ2-3 and V is TRBV9, with TRBD1 as a possible D gene (5 bases). Trimming stripped 3 bases from V and 0 bases from J, with 14 bases between. Germline CDR1 is SGDLS and CDR2 is YYNGEE. The CDR3 covers 16 residues.

The V and J genes are TRBV10-1 and TRBJ1-1, with D possibly being TRBD1 (5 bases). Trimming cost V 0 bases and J 8 bases, with 13 bases left between them. The germline V gene has CDR1 WNHNN and CDR2 SYGVQD (reference sequence). The CDR3 consists of 14 residues. In nucleotides, the CDR3 is TGCGCCAGCAGTGAGTCTGGGGCCTGGGCCGAAGCTTTCTTT. Its translation: CASSESGAWAEAFF.

In regard to this clone: A read error likely explains this, since a far larger clone differs by one base. Other nucleotide sequences in the sample specify the same CDR3. This chain joins TRBV6-5 and TRBJ2-1; the match to TRBD2 covers 8 bases. The CDR3 length is 15 residues. CDR1 MNHEY and CDR2 SVGAGI come from the germline V gene. This CDR3 reads CASSYRREVPNEQFF. The DNA for the CDR3 is TGTGCTAGCAGTTACAGGCGGGAGGTTCCCAATGAGCAGTTCTTC.

In this sample, this clone turned up once. Within the sample, other DNA sequences also encode this same CDR3. The chain is built from TRBV7-3 and TRBJ1-2; D not resolved. Germline loops: CDR1 SGHTA, CDR2 FQGTGA. V was cut by 5 bases and J by 3 bases, with 10 bases left in between. CDR3 length equals 13 residues. The CDR3 DNA sequence: TGTGCCAGCAGCCCCGGGCAGGACTATGGCTACACCTTC. Translated, it gives CASSPGQDYGYTF.

The CDR3 DNA sequence: TGTGCCAGTGTACAGGGGATAGTAGTTTCCTACGAGCAGTACTTC. The encoded protein is CASVQGIVVSYEQYF. The chain couples TRBV19 to TRBJ2-7; the match to TRBD1 covers 7 bases. This CDR3 has 15 residues. Losses at the gene ends were 8 bases for V and 1 base for J; bases not matched to a gene: 11. The germline gives CDR1 LNHDA, CDR2 SQIVND (reference sequence). Full variable domain (outside the CDR3, taken from reference TRBV19 and TRBJ2-7): DGGITQSPKYLFRKEGQNVTLSCEQNLNHDAMYWYRQDPGQGLRLIYYSQIVNDFQKGDIAEGYSVSREKKESFPLTVTSAQKNPTAFYLCASVQGIVVSYEQYFGPGTRLTVT.

The genes are TRBV5-8 and TRBJ1-4; D possibly corresponds to TRBD1 (6 bases). V gave up 4 bases and J gave up 0 bases, with 13 bases separating them. Germline V gene lookup returns CDR1 SGHTS and CDR2 YDEGEE. The CDR3 spans 16 residues. The CDR3 sequence is CASSPGQGTTNEKLFF. DNA of the CDR3: TGTGCCAGCAGCCCGGGACAAGGCACAACTAATGAAAAACTGTTTTTT.

The chain combines TRBV5-1 with TRBJ1-4; TRBD1 might be the D (6 bases). The germline CDR1 and CDR2 sequences are SGHRS and YFSETQ. Trimming shortened V by 0 bases and J by 6 bases, and 12 bases separated the two germline ends. This CDR3 spans 15 amino acids. The CDR3 DNA reads TGCGCCAGCAGCTTGGTGGCAGGGGCGGATGAAAAACTGTTTTTT. Protein product: CASSLVAGADEKLFF.

The chain uses TRBV5-5 and TRBJ2-7; the match to TRBD2 covers 8 bases. The CDR3 totals 15 residues. The V segment lost 4 bases and the J segment 2 bases; nucleotides outside the gene matches: 8. Germline CDR1 SGHKS, CDR2 YYEKEE (reference sequence). The DNA for the CDR3 is TGTGCCAGCAGCGTCACTAGCGGTAGCGCCTACGAGCAGTACTTC. This translates into CASSVTSGSAYEQYF.

This clone was picked up a small number of times. The same CDR3 arises from other DNA sequences in this sample as well. Here the CDR3 reads CASSPGTRNTGELFF. In nucleotides, the CDR3 is TGTGCCAGCAGCCCCGGGACTCGGAACACCGGGGAGCTGTTTTTT. The rearrangement uses TRBV9 and TRBJ2-2, with D possibly matching TRBD2 (6 bases). Trimming stripped 4 bases from V and 1 base from J, with 11 bases between. Germline V gene sequence: CDR1 SGDLS, CDR2 YYNGEE. The CDR3 length is 15 residues.

This clone came up a few times. The V call is TRBV28, the J call TRBJ1-4; D gene unclear. Germline CDR1 reads MDHEN; CDR2 reads SYDVKM. V was trimmed by 5 bases and J by 9 bases, leaving 10 bases between them. The length of the CDR3 is 12 residues. The CDR3 here is CASSILDKKLFF. The CDR3 DNA follows: TGTGCCAGCAGTATACTCGACAAAAAACTGTTTTTT.

The chain joins TRBV27 to TRBJ2-7, with 7 bases that match TRBD1. Trimming at V came to 4 bases and at J to 4 bases, leaving 13 bases not matched to a gene. The germline V gene has CDR1 MNHEY and CDR2 SMNVEV (reference sequence). The CDR3 is made up of 16 amino acids. CDR3 nucleotides: TGTGCCAGCAGTTCCCAGTTCCGGACAGGACCGTACGAGCAGTACTTC. The encoded protein is CASSSQFRTGPYEQYF.

This sequence joins TRBV4-2 and TRBJ1-6, with 7 bases fitting TRBD1. This CDR3 has 15 residues. V gave up 1 base and J gave up 7 bases; unmatched junction bases: 4. Germline V CDR1 and CDR2: LGHNA, YNFKEQ. CDR3 sequence (DNA): TGTGCCAGCAGCCAAGCTGCAGGGGGGAATTCACCCCTCCACTTT. Protein product: CASSQAAGGNSPLHF.

This clone was seen a single time. The chain joins TRBV19 to TRBJ2-2, with D possibly being TRBD2 (6 bases). The CDR3 has 16 residues. V was clipped by 3 bases and J by 4 bases, with 15 bases between them. Germline V gene data show CDR1 as LNHDA and CDR2 as SQIVND (reference sequence). The DNA for the CDR3 is TGTGCCAGTAGTATTCGGCGGCAGGGAGGCACCGGGGAGCTGTTTTTT. It is translated as CASSIRRQGGTGELFF.

The chain uses TRBV4-1 and TRBJ2-2; tentative D call: TRBD2 (5 bases). V lost 6 bases and J lost 7, with 21 bases in between. Germline values: CDR1 MGHRA, CDR2 YSYEKL. The CDR3 runs 16 residues. CDR3 DNA sequence: TGCGCCAGCAGTACAGTGGCCCAGGCGGGTCGCGGGGAGCTGTTTTTT. Translating gives CASSTVAQAGRGELFF.

V and J are TRBV27 and TRBJ1-3; D gene unclear. V lost 6 bases and J 0 bases, leaving 9 bases between the germline ends. The CDR3 is 14 amino acids. Germline V gene sequence: CDR1 MNHEY, CDR2 SMNVEV (reference sequence). CDR3 nucleotides: TGTGCCAGCAGCACGCTGGGCTCTGGAAACACCATATATTTT. As protein: CASSTLGSGNTIYF.

The chain has TRBV7-2 and TRBJ2-2, with 12 nucleotides matching TRBD1. Per the germline V gene, CDR1 is SGHTA and CDR2 is FQGNSA. J gave up 4 bases and V 5 bases, and 8 bases lay outside the gene matches. The CDR3 is 17 amino acids. CDR3 bases: TGTGCCAGCAGCAGAATAGGGACAGGGGGCGCCACCGGGGAGCTGTTTTTT. Amino acids: CASSRIGTGGATGELFF.

V gene TRBV29-1 combines with J gene TRBJ2-5, with D unclear. With 2 bases removed from V and 5 bases from J, the gap between germline ends came to 12 bases. CDR3 size: 13 residues. Germline V gene data show CDR1 as SQVTM and CDR2 as ANQGSEA. CDR3 coding DNA: TGCAGCGTTGAAAAGGTCGTCGGGGAGACCCAGTACTTC. As protein: CSVEKVVGETQYF. The complete variable domain, with remaining parts taken from reference TRBV29-1 and TRBJ2-5, reads SAVISQKPSRDICQRGTSLTIQCQVDSQVTMMFWYRQQPGQSLTLIATANQGSEATYESGFVIDKFPISRPNLTFSTLTVSNMSPEDSSIYLCSVEKVVGETQYFGPGTRLLVL.

The V call is TRBV10-1, the J call TRBJ2-1; the match to TRBD2 covers 10 bases. The CDR3 totals 15 residues. Losses at the gene ends were 2 bases for V and 6 bases for J; bases not matched to a gene: 4. CDR1 is WNHNN, CDR2 SYGVQD, per germline (reference sequence). The CDR3 DNA is TGCGCCAGCAGTGAGGCTAGCGGGGGACGCAATGAGCAGTTCTTC. Its protein is CASSEASGGRNEQFF.

The chain combines TRBV5-1 with TRBJ1-1, with 7 nucleotides matching TRBD1. The CDR3 is 13 amino acids. Germline CDR1 SGHRS, CDR2 YFSETQ. V gave up 2 bases and J gave up 6 bases; unmatched junction bases: 4. In DNA form, the CDR3 reads TGCGCCAGCAGCTTTCAGGGGGAGGCTGAAGCTTTCTTT. This sequence encodes CASSFQGEAEAFF. Based on the CDR3 plus reference TRBV5-1 and TRBJ1-1, the full variable domain is KAGVTQTPRYLIKTRGQQVTLSCSPISGHRSVSWYQQTPGQGLQFLFEYFSETQRNKGNFPGRFSGRQFSNSRSEMNVSTLELGDSALYLCASSFQGEAEAFFGQGTRLTVV.